These 21 T cell receptor beta chains originate from one sample sequenced in a study of vaccination and CD4 T cells after COVID-19. Treatment indicated: roughly 10-day PBMC culture with coronavirus spike peptide pools or control peptides (ViraFEST assay). Cultured CD4+ T cell DNA was sequenced using the Oncomine TCR Beta short-read assay. TCRdb re-called the PCR reads through MiXCR, storing one row per CDR3 protein. This sample carries some 15,000 distinct CDR3 sequences, roughly 26% of them seen once, and the ten largest clones take 15% to 20%. These receptors lack a known antigen. The sequencing used CD4+ T cells from blood, cultured in vitro, collected after SARS-CoV-2 vaccination. Source of these receptors: a human donor who had recovered from COVID-19.

The chain has TRBV28 and TRBJ1-2, with D maybe TRBD1 (5 bases). Germline CDR1 reads MDHEN; CDR2 reads SYDVKM. V gave up 6 bases and J gave up 0 bases, with 23 bases separating them. This CDR3 is 18 amino acids long. The CDR3 nucleotides read TGTGCCAGCAGCCTTGTCCAGGGTGGGTGGAGAGCTAACTATGGCTACACCTTC. Amino acids: CASSLVQGGWRANYGYTF.

This clonotype rates as medium-sized. The chain links TRBV20-1 to TRBJ1-2, with D perhaps matching TRBD1 (6 bases). The germline V gene has CDR1 DFQATT and CDR2 SNEGSKA (reference sequence). The CDR3 totals 14 residues. The V gene lost 0 bases and the J gene lost 6 bases, with 14 bases spanning the gap. CDR3 residues: CSARDLGGIHGYTF. The DNA of the CDR3 is TGCAGTGCTAGAGATCTCGGGGGCATCCATGGCTACACCTTC.

This clonotype showed up just a few times. V usage is TRBV20-1 and J usage is TRBJ1-1; D is unclear. With 2 bases removed from V and 10 bases from J, the gap between germline ends came to 14 bases. Germline assignment: CDR1 DFQATT and CDR2 SNEGSKA (reference sequence). The CDR3 length is 12 residues. Written as DNA, the CDR3 is TGCAGTGCTAGAAACCCTTCACGTGGAGCTTTCTTT. Translation: CSARNPSRGAFF.

V gene TRBV7-2 combines with J gene TRBJ2-7, with D perhaps TRBD1 or TRBD2 (5 bases each). The CDR3 runs 15 residues. Between the trimmed V and J ends, which lost 1 base and 6 bases, there was a span of 16 bases. Looked up from germline, CDR1 is SGHTA and CDR2 is FQGNSA. As DNA, the CDR3 is TGTGCCAGCAGCTTAGGGCAGGGCCGGGCGGGCGAGCAGTACTTC. This translates into CASSLGQGRAGEQYF.

This chain joins TRBV20-1 and TRBJ2-7, with D possibly being TRBD2 (6 bases). Germline V gene lookup returns CDR1 DFQATT and CDR2 SNEGSKA (reference sequence). The CDR3 is 15 residues long. V was cut by 6 bases and J by 3 bases, with 21 bases left in between. CDR3 DNA: TGCAGTGCCAGTAGACTAGTGGGAGCGAGCTACGAGCAGTACTTC. It encodes CSASRLVGASYEQYF.

This clonotype has just a few counts. This chain joins TRBV6-5 and TRBJ2-7; the D call may be TRBD1 or TRBD2 (6 bases each). The CDR3 sequence is 16 residues long. V was shortened by 1 base and J by 5 bases, with 18 bases between the two germline ends. Per the germline V gene, CDR1 is MNHEY and CDR2 is SVGAGI. The CDR3 sequence is CASSYWGAAALHEQYF. CDR3 coding DNA: TGTGCCAGCAGTTACTGGGGGGCAGCAGCACTCCACGAGCAGTACTTC.

V gene TRBV6-5 combines with J gene TRBJ2-7; 7 bases agree with TRBD1. J was trimmed by 6 bases and V by 4 bases; bases with no gene match: 15. Germline V gene lookup returns CDR1 MNHEY and CDR2 SVGAGI. The CDR3 extends over 16 amino acids. The CDR3, as DNA: TGTGCCAGCAGTTCAGCCGGTAAGGGACAGCTCCCCGAGCAGTACTTC. Amino acid sequence: CASSSAGKGQLPEQYF.

A few counts support this clonotype. DNA for the CDR3: TGTGCCACCAACCAACAGGGGTTTGGGCATAGCACTGAAGCTTTCTTT. It codes for CATNQQGFGHSTEAFF. The rearrangement links TRBV24-1 to TRBJ1-1, with 7 bases lining up with TRBD1. Trimming removed 8 bases from V and 4 bases from J; junction bases left unmatched: 15. There are 16 residues in the CDR3. Germline V gives CDR1 KGHDR, CDR2 SFDVKD.

This clonotype was seen a handful of times. The CDR3 DNA sequence: TGTGCCAGCAGGAACAGGGACAGTAAAAGGGACACCGGGGAGCTGTTTTTT. Its translation: CASRNRDSKRDTGELFF. The V call is TRBV21-1, the J call TRBJ2-2; the table gives TRBD1 as D, unverified against the DNA. TRBV21-1 is flagged as a pseudogene. The CDR3 has 17 residues.

This clonotype was detected only a few times. This chain joins TRBV27 and TRBJ2-1; 10 bases map to TRBD2. The CDR3 totals 18 residues. Germline loops: CDR1 MNHEY, CDR2 SMNVEV (reference sequence). The V gene end was trimmed by 0 bases and the J gene end by 3 bases; junction bases not matched to a gene: 8. For the CDR3, the DNA is TGTGCCAGCAGTTTATCCCGAGGACTAGCGGAGATCTACAATGAGCAGTTCTTC. This gives the protein CASSLSRGLAEIYNEQFF.

This clonotype occurred a few times. This chain links TRBV27 with TRBJ1-1; 8 bases fit TRBD1. Germline CDR1 MNHEY, CDR2 SMNVEV (reference sequence). The V gene end was trimmed by 3 bases and the J gene end by 5 bases; junction bases not matched to a gene: 5. This CDR3 has 14 residues. CDR3 bases: TGTGCCAGCAGTTTTCAGGGGGCGCGAACTGAAGCTTTCTTT. Amino acids: CASSFQGARTEAFF.

This clonotype was seen a few times. The CDR3 region is CSARTILRGPLGYTF. The CDR3 nucleotides are TGCAGTGCTAGGACGATATTAAGGGGGCCCCTTGGCTACACCTTC. This sequence joins TRBV20-1 and TRBJ1-2; TRBD1 agrees at 7 bases. Trimming at V came to 3 bases and at J to 7 bases, leaving 14 bases not matched to a gene. Per germline, CDR1 DFQATT and CDR2 SNEGSKA (reference sequence). This CDR3 has 15 residues.

The chain combines TRBV7-9 with TRBJ2-7, with 7 bases fitting TRBD2. CDR1 is SEHNR, CDR2 FQNEAQ, per germline (reference sequence). With V trimmed by 7 bases and J by 0 bases, 3 bases remained unmatched. The CDR3 is 13 residues long. The CDR3 DNA reads as TGTGCCAGCAATCGGGAGGTCTCCTACGAGCAGTACTTC. It is translated as CASNREVSYEQYF.

V usage is TRBV19 and J usage is TRBJ2-7; 13 nucleotides line up with TRBD2. Germline CDR1 reads LNHDA; CDR2 reads SQIVND (reference sequence). The V gene end was trimmed by 10 bases and the J gene end by 3 bases; junction bases not matched to a gene: 3. The CDR3 consists of 13 residues. CDR3: CATRTSGSYEQYF. In nucleotides, the CDR3 is TGTGCCACCCGGACTAGCGGGAGCTACGAGCAGTACTTC.

Only a few counts were recorded for this clonotype. V gene TRBV6-2 or TRBV6-3 combines with J gene TRBJ2-3; 11 positions match TRBD2. CDR1 MNHEY and CDR2 SVGEGT come from the germline V gene. J was trimmed by 3 bases and V by 8 bases; bases with no gene match: 13. The CDR3 is 17 residues long. The CDR3 is CASRRRIAGGSTDTQYF. The CDR3 DNA sequence: TGTGCCAGCCGTCGGAGAATAGCGGGAGGGTCGACAGATACGCAGTATTTT.

This chain connects TRBV19 to TRBJ1-1, with D unclear. V shed 6 bases and J shed 7 bases, with 15 bases lying between them. The CDR3 contains 13 residues. Germline-derived CDR1 and CDR2 are LNHDA and SQIVND (reference sequence). The CDR3 spells CASSKSPIFEAFF. CDR3 nucleotide sequence: TGTGCCAGTAGCAAGAGTCCTATATTTGAAGCTTTCTTT.

The chain combines TRBV30 with TRBJ1-2; 7 bases line up with TRBD1. Looked up from germline, CDR1 is GTSNPN and CDR2 is SVGIG (reference sequence). The CDR3 loop spans 15 amino acids. The J segment lost 2 bases and the V segment lost 3 bases, leaving 9 bases of the junction unmatched. CDR3 nucleotides: TGTGCCTGGAGGGACCACAGGGGCTTAAACTATGGCTACACCTTC. Translation: CAWRDHRGLNYGYTF.

This clonotype was seen only a few times. The chain links TRBV20-1 to TRBJ1-3; D unclear. Trimming took off 8 bases at V and 0 bases at J, with 8 bases between the two ends. Germline V gene sequence: CDR1 DFQATT, CDR2 SNEGSKA (reference sequence). CDR3 length equals 12 residues. The CDR3 sequence: CSYRGSGNTIYF. CDR3 coding DNA: TGCAGTTACAGAGGCTCTGGAAACACCATATATTTT.

The genes are TRBV4-3 and TRBJ1-2; D is possibly TRBD1 (6 bases). The germline V gene has CDR1 LGHNA and CDR2 YSLEER. Between the trimmed V and J ends, which lost 4 bases and 0 bases, there was a span of 15 bases. The CDR3 covers 16 residues. CDR3 nucleotides: TGCGCCAGCAGCCCAGAAACAGGGACGACTAACTATGGCTACACCTTC. Amino acids: CASSPETGTTNYGYTF.

This clonotype was seen more than once but under ten times. The chain carries TRBV28 and TRBJ1-6; maybe TRBD1 (5 bases). Germline CDR1 reads MDHEN; CDR2 reads SYDVKM. This CDR3 is built from 15 residues. V dropped 5 bases and J dropped 8 bases, with 16 bases sitting between them. The CDR3 sequence is CASSPPVTADSPLHF. The DNA for the CDR3 is TGTGCCAGCAGTCCCCCCGTGACAGCAGATTCACCCCTCCACTTT.

The V call is TRBV5-1, the J call TRBJ2-3; D is unclear. Germline V gene data show CDR1 as SGHRS and CDR2 as YFSETQ. The CDR3 extends over 12 amino acids. Trimming took 1 base from V and 6 from J, leaving 6 bases between them. The CDR3 DNA reads TGCGCCAGCAGCTTGCCCACCGATACGCAGTATTTT. Translation: CASSLPTDTQYF.